Following are 24 T cell receptor beta chains from one sample sequenced in a study of regulatory T cells in long-lasting Graves disease. Time point described: persistent/refractory GD, antithyroid drugs over 5 years with positive TRAb. PBMC-derived RNA was used for the TCR library. Construction of TCR beta libraries relied on iRepertoire HTBI primers and on Arm-PCR targeting CDR3 regions. From the multiplex PCR reads, TCRdb called clonotypes with MiXCR, one entry per CDR3 protein. This table holds 300,000 or so distinct CDR3 sequences, about 19% found once. Sequencing was performed on peripheral blood mononuclear cells (PBMCs), taken when the disease was refractory, from a patient treated with antithyroid drugs. Receptors originate from a female donor with Graves disease.

As DNA, the CDR3 is TGTGCCAGCAGCGAAGACAGGGCCCAGGGGCCCCAGCATTTT. Its protein product is CASSEDRAQGPQHF. V is TRBV11-2 and J is TRBJ1-5; 7 bases match TRBD1. Germline CDR1 is SGHAT and CDR2 is FQNNGV. The J segment lost 9 bases and the V segment lost 5 bases, leaving 10 bases of the junction unmatched. There are 14 residues in the CDR3.

J is TRBJ2-5 and V is TRBV28, with 11 bases fitting TRBD2. The CDR3 consists of 18 residues. The ends lost 3 bases at V and 0 bases at J; junction bases unmatched: 9. Germline lookup yields CDR1 MDHEN and CDR2 SYDVKM. The CDR3 reads CASSFLGLAEGNQETQYF. DNA of the CDR3: TGTGCCAGCAGTTTCCTGGGACTAGCGGAAGGGAACCAAGAGACCCAGTACTTC.

This clonotype was seen ten or more times. The chain has TRBV6-1 and TRBJ1-2; unclear D gene. Between the trimmed V and J ends, which lost 4 bases and 5 bases, there was a span of 8 bases. The germline CDR1 and CDR2 sequences are MNHNS and SASEGT. The CDR3 totals 12 residues. The CDR3: CASSGGPYGYTF. As DNA, the CDR3 is TGTGCCAGCAGTGGGGGTCCTTATGGCTACACCTTC.

In this sample, this clonotype turned up a few times. The chain joins TRBV10-3 to TRBJ1-2; 10 positions match TRBD1. With V trimmed by 2 bases and J by 7 bases, 4 bases remained unmatched. The CDR3 extends over 14 amino acids. CDR1 is ENHRY and CDR2 is SYGVKD in the germline V gene. The DNA for the CDR3 is TGTGCCATCAGTGAGAGGGGACAGGGGCCTGGCTACACCTTC. Protein product: CAISERGQGPGYTF.

DNA of the CDR3: TGCGCCAGCAGCTTGGGCCCGGGGAGGGCCTACGAGCAGTACTTC. Its translation: CASSLGPGRAYEQYF. The rearrangement joins TRBV5-1 to TRBJ2-7, with TRBD2 matching 7 bases. V lost 0 bases and J lost 2; bases outside the gene matches: 5. The CDR3 runs to 15 residues. Germline-derived CDR1 and CDR2 are SGHRS and YFSETQ.

This clonotype was observed at least ten times. J is TRBJ2-2 and V is TRBV6-1; 9 nucleotides agree with TRBD1. The CDR3 covers 16 residues. CDR1 is MNHNS, CDR2 SASEGT, per germline. V trimming: 11 bases; J trimming: 4 bases; junction bases outside the gene matches: 14. DNA for the CDR3: TGTGCCGCACGACGGTCCGGGACAGGGACCACCGGGGAGCTGTTTTTT. It is translated as CAARRSGTGTTGELFF.

This clonotype showed up just a few times. Its ends do not fully match the called genes, so a read error is possible. This chain links TRBV30 with TRBJ2-5; D gene ambiguous. This CDR3 spans 11 amino acids. Germline loops: CDR1 GTSNPN, CDR2 SVGIG (reference sequence). The CDR3 coding sequence is TGTGCCTGGAGTTCCCAAGGGACCCAGTACTTC. Its translation: CAWSSQGTQYF.

This clonotype was found a few times. It may be a read error: a sequence one base away is much more abundant. The chain carries TRBV7-8 and TRBJ2-7; the match to TRBD1 covers 9 bases. Germline V lookup: CDR1 SGHVS, CDR2 FQNEAQ. This CDR3 is 14 amino acids long. J was trimmed by 3 bases and V by 5 bases; bases with no gene match: 5. This CDR3 reads CASSNAGQGYEQYF. As DNA, the CDR3 is TGTGCCAGCAGCAATGCGGGACAGGGCTACGAGCAGTACTTC.

The sample holds one count of this clonotype. A junction boundary mismatches the germline segment, possibly from a read error. The chain carries TRBV18 and TRBJ2-5, with 8 bases matching TRBD2. In germline, CDR1 is KGHSH, CDR2 LQKENI. This CDR3 is built from 19 residues. The CDR3 coding sequence is TGTGCCAGCTCACCAAGCCAGGGCAGCGGGAGAGGGGACCAAGAGACCCAGCACTTC. Amino acid sequence: CASSPSQGSGRGDQETQHF.

The chain uses TRBV18 and TRBJ1-5; tentatively, D is TRBD1 (6 bases). CDR1 and CDR2 from the germline V gene are KGHSH and LQKENI. V dropped 3 bases and J dropped 3 bases, with 12 bases sitting between them. This CDR3 is 15 amino acids long. As DNA, the CDR3 is TGTGCCAGCTCACCCGGACAGATTACCAATCAGCCCCAGCATTTT. Protein: CASSPGQITNQPQHF.

This clonotype was recorded many times. This chain's CDR3 is CASSLPGSNEQYF. CDR3 nucleotide sequence: TGTGCCAGCAGCTTGCCCGGGTCGAACGAGCAGTACTTC. The gene calls are TRBV7-6 and TRBJ2-7; D call uncertain. The CDR3 totals 13 residues. Germline CDR1 reads SGHVS; CDR2 reads FNYEAQ. Trimming left V 3 bases short and J 5 bases short, with 11 bases between.

Ten or more counts support this clonotype. This sequence joins TRBV3-1 and TRBJ2-7; D ambiguous. From germline, CDR1 is LGHDT and CDR2 YNNKEL (reference sequence). The CDR3 has 13 residues. The V gene lost 0 bases and the J gene lost 0 bases, with 3 bases spanning the gap. CDR3 in amino acids: CASSQDYSYEQYF. The CDR3 coding sequence is TGTGCCAGCAGCCAAGATTACTCCTACGAGCAGTACTTC.

The chain carries TRBV2 and TRBJ2-2; 11 nucleotides align to TRBD1. Germline V gives CDR1 SNHLY, CDR2 FYNNEI. With 7 bases clipped from V and 3 bases from J, the junction kept 1 base outside the gene matches. The CDR3 spans 14 residues. DNA of the CDR3: TGTGCCAGCAAGGGACAGGGGGACACCGGGGAGCTGTTTTTT. The encoded protein is CASKGQGDTGELFF.

This clonotype was found many times. This chain links TRBV12-3 or TRBV12-4 with TRBJ1-1; perhaps TRBD1 as D (6 bases). V was clipped by 6 bases and J by 8 bases, with 19 bases between them. The CDR3 length is 14 residues. CDR3 DNA: TGTGCCAGCAGCCGAACCGACAGGCCAGAGGAAGCTTTCTTT. It specifies CASSRTDRPEEAFF.

The rearrangement uses TRBV6-1 and TRBJ2-7; tentatively, D is TRBD2 (6 bases). The CDR3 runs 15 residues. Germline V CDR1 and CDR2: MNHNS, SASEGT. V was trimmed by 8 bases and J by 4 bases, leaving 21 bases between them. The chain's CDR3 is CASRAPQGLLYEQYF. The CDR3 DNA follows: TGTGCCAGCCGCGCTCCTCAGGGACTCCTGTACGAGCAGTACTTC.

The table lists this clonotype with many counts. The chain recombines TRBV28 with TRBJ1-5; maybe TRBD1 (6 bases). The CDR3 is made up of 16 amino acids. Between the trimmed V and J ends, which lost 5 bases and 15 bases, there was a span of 29 bases. Germline CDR1 and CDR2: MDHEN and SYDVKM. Here the CDR3 DNA reads TGTGCCAGCAGTGACTCGTGGGGGAAAAACCCTGGGGGGGCGCATTTT. Protein: CASSDSWGKNPGGAHF.

This clonotype was seen only a few times. The chain carries TRBV20-1 and TRBJ1-2; 10 bases map to TRBD1. V dropped 5 bases and J dropped 4; count of bases not matched to a gene: 10. Per the germline V gene, CDR1 is DFQATT and CDR2 is SNEGSKA (reference sequence). This CDR3 spans 15 amino acids. The CDR3 protein is CSASTDRGLLYGYTF. The CDR3 nucleotides read TGCAGTGCTTCGACCGACAGGGGGCTGCTCTATGGCTACACCTTC.

Many counts were recorded for this clonotype. V is TRBV6-2 or TRBV6-3 and J is TRBJ1-1; 7 positions agree with TRBD1. CDR3 length: 15 amino acids. CDR1 and CDR2 (germline): MNHEY, SVGEGT. The junction had 7 bases not matched to a gene; V was cut back by 5 bases and J by 1 base. The CDR3 protein is CASSHYRGGNTEAFF. The CDR3 coding sequence is TGTGCCAGCAGTCATTACAGGGGAGGGAACACTGAAGCTTTCTTT.

This clonotype occurred many times. V is TRBV24-1 and J is TRBJ1-2, with D perhaps TRBD1 (5 bases). The V gene's germline CDR1 is KGHDR and CDR2 SFDVKD. The CDR3 length is 13 residues. Trimming removed 5 bases at V and 2 bases at J, with 8 bases between. In nucleotides, the CDR3 is TGTGCCACCAGTGTAGGGGCAAACTATGGCTACACCTTC. As protein: CATSVGANYGYTF.

This clonotype was picked up many times. The chain links TRBV6-1 to TRBJ2-5; 7 positions match TRBD2. V gave up 6 bases and J gave up 5 bases; unmatched junction bases: 9. CDR3 size: 14 residues. Germline-derived CDR1 and CDR2 are MNHNS and SASEGT. CDR3 nucleotides: TGTGCCAGCAGCGAAACAGCGGGGAGGGAGACCCAGTACTTC. As protein: CASSETAGRETQYF.

This clonotype was seen many times. The rearrangement uses TRBV28 and TRBJ2-7; D uncertain. Germline V CDR1 and CDR2: MDHEN, SYDVKM. The CDR3 length is 13 residues. V lost 3 bases and J 2 bases, leaving 8 bases between the germline ends. CDR3 sequence reads: CASSFPLTYEQYF. The CDR3 coding sequence is TGTGCCAGCAGTTTCCCGTTAACCTACGAGCAGTACTTC.

This clonotype came up a few times. The chain is built from TRBV20-1 and TRBJ1-5; 8 positions match TRBD1. Germline V lookup: CDR1 DFQATT, CDR2 SNEGSKA (reference sequence). CDR3 length: 15 residues. Unmatched junction bases numbered 9, after V lost 3 bases and J lost 5 bases. The CDR3 coding sequence is TGCAGTGCTAGGGGACAGACAGGGGCGGATCAGCCCCAGCATTTT. This codes for CSARGQTGADQPQHF.

The table lists this clonotype with a few counts. V gene TRBV6-5 combines with J gene TRBJ2-7; D ambiguous. V lost 0 bases, J lost 2 bases, and 8 bases lay in between. The length of the CDR3 is 14 residues. The V gene's germline CDR1 is MNHEY and CDR2 SVGAGI. CDR3 sequence: CASSYSRKAYEQYF. DNA of the CDR3: TGTGCCAGCAGTTACTCGCGCAAGGCCTACGAGCAGTACTTC.

This clonotype was observed many times. The chain joins TRBV29-1 to TRBJ2-7, with TRBD2 as a possible D gene (5 bases). The CDR3 length is 13 residues. Germline values: CDR1 SQVTM, CDR2 ANQGSEA. Trimming took 0 bases from V and 0 from J, leaving 6 bases between them. CDR3 DNA sequence: TGCAGCGTTGAAGAGGGAGCCTCCTACGAGCAGTACTTC. It specifies CSVEEGASYEQYF.